This TCR beta chain was sequenced in a study of CD8+CD57+ T cells in acquired aplastic anemia (dated by TCRdb to the late 2010s). About the full investigation: DNA extracted from sorted CD4+ and CD8+ cells had a mean of roughly 3 ug, with a range of about 0.19 to 27.4 ug. CD8+CD57+ expansion was defined as a frequency above the mean frequency observed in healthy subjects.

Flow cytometry had shown CD8+CD57+ cell expansion in the patients selected for sequencing. Severe acquired aplastic anemia was diagnosed in all patients according to International Study of Aplastic Anemia and Agranulocytosis and Camitta criteria. No patient had received any therapy when blood was sampled. TCR repertoires of sorted CD4+ and CD8+ blood T cells from severe aplastic anemia patients and healthy subjects were deep-sequenced in the study. Patients were enrolled under clinicaltrials.gov protocols 00001620, 01623167, 00001397, 00071045, 00081523 and 00961064 in the USA. Ficoll-Paque density gradient centrifugation was used to isolate peripheral blood mononuclear cells. Before DNA was extracted, CD4+ and CD8+ T cells were sorted using either FACS or magnetic beads. This clonotype has more than one count but fewer than ten. There is no known antigen for this receptor. No much larger clonotype is one base removed from it; base qualities were not supplied.

General study outcomes and caveats: Patients and healthy controls showed no significant difference in CD8+ Simpson's diversity (P=0.060). About 29 CD8+ CDR3 sequences were found to be shared between patients and controls, but these sequences appeared to be highly expressed in patients and within the immunodominant clones of the patients.

Genomic DNA was used as template for profiling of TCR beta VDJ combinations and CDR3 sequences. An Illumina HiSeq 2000 was used for TCR repertoire sequencing. Per the source publication's procedure: Repertoire assessment relied on Simpson's diversity index, CDR3 size and DJ length profiles, and TRBV/TRBJ rearrangement plots. The immunodominant clone was defined as the most abundant DNA sequence in deep sequencing data. CDR3 amino acid sequences were checked for sharing between subjects and were compared against published repertoires and the VDJdb database. TCRdb applied fastp at Q25 and MiXCR to the public reads, then kept only in-frame beta chains. One record per CDR3 amino acid sequence lists the most common genes and DNA. TCRdb's processing, not the study's, gives the V and J calls here. In this sample the table shows over 150,000 distinct CDR3 sequences, about 64% of which occur a single time. The top ten clonotypes cover 35% to 60% of the sample.

The germline ends are 6 bases apart after V is trimmed by 0 bases and J by 3 bases. Per the germline V gene (reference sequence), SGHNT is the CDR1 and YYREEE is the CDR2. From cysteine to phenylalanine, the CDR3 is 13 amino acids long. The entry retains the CDR3 DNA only, 39 bases that are in frame from base 1. Source material: sorted CD4+, CD8+, or CD8+CD57+ T cells (not recorded which) from PBMCs. The chain employs TRBV5-4 and TRBJ1-2; D gene: possibly TRBD1, on 5 matching bases. The receptor was derived from a human donor with aplastic anemia. The CDR3 corresponds to CASSLGRDYGYTF. The nucleotide sequence reads as follows: TGTGCCAGCAGCTTGGGCAGGGACTATGGCTACACCTTC.